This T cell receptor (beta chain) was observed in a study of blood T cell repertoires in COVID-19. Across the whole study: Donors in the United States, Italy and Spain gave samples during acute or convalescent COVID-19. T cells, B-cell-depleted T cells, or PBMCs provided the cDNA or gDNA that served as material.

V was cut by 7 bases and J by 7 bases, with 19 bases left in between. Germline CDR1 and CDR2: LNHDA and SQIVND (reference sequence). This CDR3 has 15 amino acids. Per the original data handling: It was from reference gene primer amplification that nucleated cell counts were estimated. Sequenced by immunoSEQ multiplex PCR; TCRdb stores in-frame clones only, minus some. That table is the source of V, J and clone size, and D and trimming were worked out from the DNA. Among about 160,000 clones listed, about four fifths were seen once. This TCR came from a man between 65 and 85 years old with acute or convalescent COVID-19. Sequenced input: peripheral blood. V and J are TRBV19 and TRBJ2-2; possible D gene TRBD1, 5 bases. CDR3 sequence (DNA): TGTGCCAGTATCGGAGTGGGTAGGGGCGGCGGGGAGCTGTTTTTT. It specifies CASIGVGRGGGELFF.